This T cell receptor (beta chain) stems from a study of cytomegalovirus exposure and HLA in healthy donors. The V gene end was trimmed by 0 bases and the J gene end by 7 bases; junction bases not matched to a gene: 6. Germline V CDR1 and CDR2: SGHRS, YFSETQ. The CDR3 sequence is 14 residues long. It was with 60 Vbeta and 13 Jbeta primers that the PCR ran. Sequenced by immunoSEQ multiplex PCR; TCRdb stores in-frame clones only, minus some. The listing contains approximately 80,000 clones. The TCR originated in a woman aged 25 to 39 in good health and CMV-seronegative. Input material: PBMCs. The rearrangement uses TRBV5-1 and TRBJ2-7, with 8 bases lining up with TRBD1. CDR3 bases: TGCGCCAGCAGCTTGGCCTCAGGGGGCCGAGAGCAGTACTTC. Its translation: CASSLASGGREQYF.